A single sample gave rise to the 24 T cell receptor beta chains below, sequenced in a study of control samples from healthy donors and cancer patients. TCRdb's copy holds only in-frame clones and misses some; the assay was immunoSEQ multiplex PCR. The sample lists 45,000 to 60,000 clones, roughly 94% occurring once. Sequencing was performed on blood. Receptors originate from a man aged 25 to 40 in good health.

This clone has a single count. This chain uses TRBV7-9 with TRBJ1-4, with unresolved D. The V end was cut by 1 base, the J end by 7 bases, with 4 bases between. Germline-derived CDR1 and CDR2 are SEHNR and FQNEAQ (reference sequence). The CDR3 consists of 12 residues. CDR3 region: CASSLDTEKLFF. CDR3 coding DNA: TGTGCCAGCAGCTTAGATACTGAAAAACTGTTTTTT.

The chain combines TRBV13 with TRBJ2-7; perhaps TRBD1 as D (5 bases). Germline lookup yields CDR1 PRHDT and CDR2 FYEKMQ (reference sequence). The CDR3 length is 13 residues. Trimming stripped 5 bases from V and 3 bases from J, with 11 bases between. The CDR3: CASSPSRGYEQYF. The CDR3 nucleotides are TGTGCCAGCAGCCCCTCAAGGGGCTACGAGCAGTACTTC.

The chain uses TRBV7-9 and TRBJ2-7, with 8 bases that match TRBD1. Losses at the gene ends were 8 bases for V and 1 base for J; bases not matched to a gene: 7. The germline CDR1 and CDR2 sequences are SEHNR and FQNEAQ (reference sequence). This CDR3 region has 14 residues. The DNA of the CDR3 is TGTGCCAGCCAAGAGGGGACAGGTTCCTACGAGCAGTACTTC. As protein: CASQEGTGSYEQYF.

The chain has TRBV7-2 and TRBJ2-7, with TRBD2 as a possible D gene (6 bases). V lost 1 base, J lost 7 bases, and 17 bases lay in between. The length of the CDR3 is 15 residues. Germline V gene lookup returns CDR1 SGHTA and CDR2 FQGNSA. The chain's CDR3 is CASSLDGGALGEQYF. The CDR3 DNA reads as TGTGCCAGCAGCTTAGATGGCGGGGCCCTGGGTGAGCAGTACTTC.

This clone appeared once. The CDR3 DNA reads as TGCGCCAGCAGCCAAGTAGGGGGGGCTGAAGCTTTCTTT. It yields the protein CASSQVGGAEAFF. The gene calls are TRBV4-3 and TRBJ1-1, with D maybe TRBD1 (6 bases). Looked up from germline, CDR1 is LGHNA and CDR2 is YSLEER. V lost 1 base, J lost 6 bases, and 9 bases lay in between. The CDR3 is 13 amino acids.

The chain has TRBV6-1 and TRBJ1-1; D remains unclear. The CDR3 loop spans 14 amino acids. The germline CDR1 and CDR2 sequences are MNHNS and SASEGT. V was pared by 2 bases and J by 0 bases, with 7 bases between. The CDR3 sequence is CASSETGMNTEAFF. Here the CDR3 DNA reads TGTGCCAGCAGTGAAACGGGGATGAACACTGAAGCTTTCTTT.

The chain combines TRBV4-3 with TRBJ1-4; no firm D call. Germline CDR1 is LGHNA and CDR2 is YSLEER. CDR3 length: 18 residues. Trimming left V 0 bases short and J 6 bases short, with 20 bases between. The DNA of the CDR3 is TGCGCCAGCAGCCAAGATCAGGAGGTCGGGATATCGGATGAAAAACTGTTTTTT. This sequence encodes CASSQDQEVGISDEKLFF.

This clone came up once. This chain links TRBV5-8 with TRBJ1-4; D is undetermined. Per germline, CDR1 SGHTS and CDR2 YDEGEE. With 4 bases removed from V and 3 bases from J, the gap between germline ends came to 22 bases. The CDR3 loop spans 18 amino acids. DNA for the CDR3: TGTGCCAGCAGCCCCGGGGAACCGGCGAGTTGGGCTAATGAAAAACTGTTTTTT. Translated: CASSPGEPASWANEKLFF.

V is TRBV28 and J is TRBJ1-6; D not certain. There are 16 residues in the CDR3. V was cut by 7 bases and J by 4 bases, with 17 bases left in between. In germline, CDR1 is MDHEN, CDR2 SYDVKM. CDR3 nucleotides: TGTGCCAGCACCGAAAACCTTGGAGGATATAATTCACCCCTCCACTTT. This gives the protein CASTENLGGYNSPLHF.

CDR3 nucleotides: TGCGCCAGCCCCGACAGGGGGCAGGAAGCTTTCTTT. The encoded protein is CASPDRGQEAFF. This chain connects TRBV23-1 to TRBJ1-1; TRBD1 matches at 10 bases. TRBV23-1 is an open reading frame whose function is uncertain. The CDR3 sequence is 12 residues long. V lost 8 bases to trimming and J lost 8 bases; unmatched junction nucleotides: 5.

The chain carries TRBV11-2 and TRBJ2-3; 9 bases are a match to TRBD2. CDR1 is SGHAT, CDR2 FQNNGV, per germline. The CDR3 extends over 15 amino acids. The V and J ends lost 3 bases and 0 bases, in that order; junction bases with no gene match: 1. CDR3 coding DNA: TGTGCCAGCAGCTTGACTAGCGGTAGCACAGATACGCAGTATTTT. It translates to CASSLTSGSTDTQYF.

The V call is TRBV5-1, the J call TRBJ2-1, with D perhaps given as TRBD1 or TRBD2 (6 bases each). From germline, CDR1 is SGHRS and CDR2 YFSETQ. The CDR3 runs 15 residues. V was clipped by 1 base and J by 7 bases, with 15 bases between them. The CDR3 loop is CASSLRGDGGNEQFF. In DNA, the CDR3 is TGCGCCAGCAGCTTGAGGGGGGACGGGGGAAATGAGCAGTTCTTC.

The V gene is TRBV19, the J gene TRBJ1-2, with D maybe TRBD1 (6 bases). The CDR3 consists of 13 residues. Germline CDR1 and CDR2: LNHDA and SQIVND (reference sequence). V lost 4 bases to trimming and J lost 8 bases, with 14 bases between them. In DNA form, the CDR3 reads TGTGCCAGTAGTAATCTGAACAGGGTCGGCTACACCTTC. This encodes CASSNLNRVGYTF. The full variable domain, in which reference TRBV19 and TRBJ1-2 provide the parts outside the CDR3, is DGGITQSPKYLFRKEGQNVTLSCEQNLNHDAMYWYRQDPGQGLRLIYYSQIVNDFQKGDIAEGYSVSREKKESFPLTVTSAQKNPTAFYLCASSNLNRVGYTFGSGTRLTVV.

The chain combines TRBV3-1 (or the pseudogene TRBV3-2) with TRBJ1-1; perhaps TRBD1 as D (6 bases). Per germline, CDR1 LGHDT and CDR2 YNNKEL (reference sequence). V was shortened by 2 bases and J by 1 base, with 8 bases between the two germline ends. The CDR3 loop spans 14 amino acids. CDR3 sequence (DNA): TGTGCCAGCAGCCAATTACAGGGGAACACTGAAGCTTTCTTT. This sequence encodes CASSQLQGNTEAFF.

This rearrangement joins TRBV3-1 (or the pseudogene TRBV3-2) to TRBJ1-2; TRBD1 aligns across 7 bases. V gave up 3 bases and J gave up 8 bases; unmatched junction bases: 3. The CDR3 runs to 12 residues. Germline CDR1 LGHDT, CDR2 YNNKEL (reference sequence). The CDR3 is CASSHDRVGYTF. In nucleotides, the CDR3 is TGTGCCAGCAGCCACGACAGGGTAGGCTACACCTTC.

The CDR3 is CASRAGINQPQHF. CDR3 in DNA: TGTGCCAGCAGGGCGGGGATCAATCAGCCCCAGCATTTT. V is TRBV28 and J is TRBJ1-5; D ambiguous. The V and J ends lost 6 bases and 3 bases respectively, with 9 bases between them. CDR3 size: 13 residues. Germline V gives CDR1 MDHEN, CDR2 SYDVKM. Based on the CDR3 plus reference TRBV28 and TRBJ1-5, the full variable domain is DVKVTQSSRYLVKRTGEKVFLECVQDMDHENMFWYRQDPGLGLRLIYFSYDVKMKEKGDIPEGYSVSREKKERFSLILESASTNQTSMYLCASRAGINQPQHFGDGTRLSIL.

This clone appeared a few times. The chain is built from TRBV7-9 and TRBJ2-7; TRBD1 matches 10 bases. V shed 0 bases, J shed 4 bases, and the junction held 3 bases outside the gene matches. The germline V gene encodes CDR1 SEHNR and CDR2 FQNEAQ (reference sequence). The CDR3 totals 15 residues. CDR3 protein: CASSLAPGQGYEQYF. The CDR3 DNA is TGTGCCAGCAGCTTAGCCCCGGGACAGGGGTACGAGCAGTACTTC. Complete variable domain (other parts from reference TRBV7-9 and TRBJ2-7): DTGVSQNPRHKITKRGQNVTFRCDPISEHNRLYWYRQTLGQGPEFLTYFQNEAQLEKSRLLSDRFSAERPKGSFSTLEIQRTEQGDSAMYLCASSLAPGQGYEQYFGPGTRLTVT.

This chain connects TRBV7-2 to TRBJ1-1, with D tentatively TRBD1 (6 bases). V lost 7 bases to trimming and J lost 1 base, with 10 bases between them. This CDR3 spans 13 amino acids. Germline V gene data show CDR1 as SGHTA and CDR2 as FQGNSA. The CDR3 region is CASKRGRNTEAFF. As DNA, the CDR3 is TGTGCCAGCAAAAGGGGGAGGAACACTGAAGCTTTCTTT.

The rearrangement joins TRBV3-1 (or the pseudogene TRBV3-2) to TRBJ1-6, with D possibly matching TRBD1 (5 bases). CDR3 length: 12 residues. Trimming took off 5 bases at V and 12 bases at J, with 11 bases between the two ends. CDR1 is LGHDT, CDR2 YNNKEL, per germline (reference sequence). The CDR3 is CASSWTGGPLHF. DNA of the CDR3: TGTGCCAGCAGCTGGACTGGGGGACCCCTCCACTTT.

The V call is TRBV25-1, the J call TRBJ2-1; 7 bases are a match to TRBD2. The CDR3 consists of 15 residues. J lost 5 bases, V lost 5 bases, and 9 bases had no gene match. Germline V lookup: CDR1 MGHDK, CDR2 SYGVNS. CDR3 in DNA: TGTGCCAGCAGTACTATAGCGGGCCAAAACAATGAGCAGTTCTTC. It encodes CASSTIAGQNNEQFF. Together with reference TRBV25-1 and TRBJ2-1, the CDR3 gives the full variable domain: EADIYQTPRYLVIGTGKKITLECSQTMGHDKMYWYQQDPGMELHLIHYSYGVNSTEKGDLSSESTVSRIRTEHFPLTLESARPSHTSQYLCASSTIAGQNNEQFFGPGTRLTVL.

J is TRBJ2-5 and V is TRBV3-1 (or the pseudogene TRBV3-2), with D possibly matching TRBD2 (5 bases). Trimming shortened V by 3 bases and J by 4 bases, and 15 bases separated the two germline ends. This CDR3 has 15 residues. Germline CDR1 and CDR2: LGHDT and YNNKEL (reference sequence). The CDR3 reads CASSHPGIKGETQYF. CDR3 in DNA: TGTGCCAGCAGCCATCCGGGAATAAAAGGAGAGACCCAGTACTTC.

The chain has TRBV6-1 and TRBJ2-2; 12 bases line up with TRBD2. V lost 1 base to trimming and J lost 2 bases; unmatched junction nucleotides: 5. The CDR3 loop spans 18 amino acids. Per the germline V gene, CDR1 is MNHNS and CDR2 is SASEGT. CDR3 amino acids: CASSEELAGGLNTGELFF. CDR3 DNA: TGTGCCAGCAGTGAAGAACTAGCGGGGGGATTAAACACCGGGGAGCTGTTTTTT.

The V call is TRBV4-3, the J call TRBJ1-2; 7 bases agree with TRBD1. V lost 2 bases, J lost 2 bases, and 2 bases stayed unmatched. Germline CDR1 LGHNA, CDR2 YSLEER. The CDR3 contains 14 residues. The CDR3 reads CASSQSTGNYGYTF. In DNA form, the CDR3 reads TGCGCCAGCAGCCAATCGACAGGGAACTATGGCTACACCTTC.

The genes are TRBV27 and TRBJ1-2; 12 nucleotides match TRBD1. J lost 8 bases, V lost 4 bases, and 8 bases had no gene match. The CDR3 consists of 15 residues. The germline V gene encodes CDR1 MNHEY and CDR2 SMNVEV (reference sequence). This CDR3 reads CASSSPGQGAQGYTF. CDR3 bases: TGTGCCAGCAGTTCCCCGGGACAGGGGGCGCAGGGCTACACCTTC.